The sequence of this T cell receptor beta chain was determined in a study of cytomegalovirus exposure and HLA in healthy donors. Across the study: The 130 or so validation repertoires were reported in a later analysis to have been generated on the same platform as the 666 first-cohort repertoires.

This clone was found once. Its antigen is unknown. Study-wide results and caveats: There were about 160 TCR beta chains listed as cytomegalovirus-associated. Reports showed the classifier diagnosing cytomegalovirus status with high specificity and sensitivity.

The protocol was immunoSEQ multiplex PCR, while the TCRdb copy is restricted to in-frame clones and leaves out a portion. The table has 150,000 to 200,000 clones, more than 70% seen once. The TCR originated in a woman younger than 30 in good health and CMV-seronegative. The sequenced sample consisted of PBMCs.

The CDR3 sequence is CASSVPGHRTEAFF. The CDR3 DNA reads as TGTGCCAGCAGCGTACCGGGACATCGCACTGAAGCTTTCTTT. The chain carries TRBV7-9 and TRBJ1-1, with D possibly TRBD1 on 6 matching bases. Germline V gives CDR1 SEHNR, CDR2 FQNEAQ (reference sequence). V gave up 5 bases and J gave up 4 bases, with 14 bases separating them. This CDR3 has 14 residues.